This T cell receptor beta chain is drawn from a study of cytomegalovirus exposure and HLA in healthy donors. The CDR3 is made up of 12 amino acids. The V gene lost 1 base and the J gene lost 7 bases, with 5 bases spanning the gap. Germline assignment: CDR1 SGHAT and CDR2 FQNNGV. The PCR had 60 Vbeta and 13 Jbeta primers. The table came from immunoSEQ multiplex PCR; TCRdb's copy has only in-frame clones and leaves some out. The table has around 150,000 clones, 75% seen once. V usage is TRBV11-2 and J usage is TRBJ2-1, with D possibly matching TRBD1 (5 bases). The receptor was derived from a woman aged 50 to 60 in good health and CMV-seropositive. Input material: PBMCs. The CDR3 sequence is CASSLAGNEQFF. CDR3 in DNA: TGTGCCAGCAGCTTAGCAGGGAATGAGCAGTTCTTC.